This TCR beta chain was captured by sequencing in a study of control samples from healthy donors and cancer patients (dated by TCRdb to about 2020). The protocol used for the library was the immunoSEQ multiplex PCR assay. Entries here come from immuneACCESS through TCRdb and include only in-frame sequences with V and J called. Some clones fail to appear in such tables; in the studies checked, an unresolved V gene covers under half of the shortfall, and the cause of the remainder is unknown. This sample comprises about 84,000 clones, about 79% of them detected only once. The ten top clones hold around 10% of the sample. Points on this clone: The antigen it binds to is not known. Base qualities are not provided; no much larger clone lies one nucleotide away.

V gives up 7 bases and J gives up 5 bases, and the segment between their germline ends measures 8 bases. The germline V gene specifies SGHTA as CDR1 and FQGNSA as CDR2. The CDR3 measures 11 amino acids from cysteine to phenylalanine. Only the CDR3 DNA stays, 33 bases, in frame from base 1. The sample was PBMCs. The receptor comes from a man in his sixties with head and neck cancer. Rearrangement joined TRBV7-2 to TRBJ2-5; the D gene is perhaps TRBD1, on 6 matching bases. The DNA reads as follows: TGTGCCAGCATTAGGGGGGAGACCCAGTACTTC. Translated, it gives CASIRGETQYF.